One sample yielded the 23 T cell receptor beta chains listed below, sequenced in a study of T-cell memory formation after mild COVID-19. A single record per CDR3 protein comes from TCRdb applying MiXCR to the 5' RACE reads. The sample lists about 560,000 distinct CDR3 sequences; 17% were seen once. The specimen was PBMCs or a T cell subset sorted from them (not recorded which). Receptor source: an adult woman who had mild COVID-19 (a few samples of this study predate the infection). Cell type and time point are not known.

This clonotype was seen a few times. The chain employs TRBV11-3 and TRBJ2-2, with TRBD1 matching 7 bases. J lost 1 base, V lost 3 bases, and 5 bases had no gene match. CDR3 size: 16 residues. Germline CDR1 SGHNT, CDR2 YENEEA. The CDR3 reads CASSFPTGMNTGELFF. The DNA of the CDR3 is TGTGCCAGCAGCTTCCCGACAGGGATGAACACCGGGGAGCTGTTTTTT.

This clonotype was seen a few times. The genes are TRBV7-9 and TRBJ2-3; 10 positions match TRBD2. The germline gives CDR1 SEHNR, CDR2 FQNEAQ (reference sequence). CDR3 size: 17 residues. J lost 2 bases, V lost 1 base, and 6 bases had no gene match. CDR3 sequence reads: CASSLGSLAGATDTQYF. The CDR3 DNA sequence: TGTGCCAGCAGCTTAGGAAGCCTAGCGGGGGCCACAGATACGCAGTATTTT.

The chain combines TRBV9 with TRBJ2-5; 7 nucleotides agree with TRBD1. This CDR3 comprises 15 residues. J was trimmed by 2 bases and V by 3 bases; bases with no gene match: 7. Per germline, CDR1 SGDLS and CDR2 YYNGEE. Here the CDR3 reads CASSADRTGQETQYF. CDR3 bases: TGTGCCAGCAGCGCAGATCGGACAGGACAAGAGACCCAGTACTTC.

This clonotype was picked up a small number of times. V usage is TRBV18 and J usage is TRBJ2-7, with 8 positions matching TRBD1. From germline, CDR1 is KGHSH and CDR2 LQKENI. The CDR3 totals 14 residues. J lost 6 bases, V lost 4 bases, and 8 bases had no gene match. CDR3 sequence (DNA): TGTGCCAGCTCACAGACAGGGGCCGACGGCGAGCAGTACTTC. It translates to CASSQTGADGEQYF.

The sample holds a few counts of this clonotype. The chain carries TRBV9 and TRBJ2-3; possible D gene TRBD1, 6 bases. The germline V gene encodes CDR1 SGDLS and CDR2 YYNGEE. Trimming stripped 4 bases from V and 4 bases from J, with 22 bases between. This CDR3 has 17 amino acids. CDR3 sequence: CASSPGDTPQFADTQYF. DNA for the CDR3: TGTGCCAGCAGCCCCGGGGACACCCCCCAATTTGCAGATACGCAGTATTTT.

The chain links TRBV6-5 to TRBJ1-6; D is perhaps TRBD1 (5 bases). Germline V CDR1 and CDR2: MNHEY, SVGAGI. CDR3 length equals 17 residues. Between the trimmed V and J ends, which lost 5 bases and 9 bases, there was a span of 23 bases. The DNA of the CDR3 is TGTGCCAGCAGTCGACGACCGGGGCCCGAAGTTGGTTCACCCCTCCACTTT. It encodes CASSRRPGPEVGSPLHF.

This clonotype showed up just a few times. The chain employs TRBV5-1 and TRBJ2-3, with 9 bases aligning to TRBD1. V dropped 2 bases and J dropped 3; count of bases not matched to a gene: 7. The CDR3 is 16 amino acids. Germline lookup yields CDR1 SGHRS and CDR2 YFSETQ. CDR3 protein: CASSLLGQGGTDTQYF. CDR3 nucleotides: TGCGCCAGCAGCTTATTGGGACAGGGCGGAACAGATACGCAGTATTTT. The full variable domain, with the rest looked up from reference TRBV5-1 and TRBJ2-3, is KAGVTQTPRYLIKTRGQQVTLSCSPISGHRSVSWYQQTPGQGLQFLFEYFSETQRNKGNFPGRFSGRQFSNSRSEMNVSTLELGDSALYLCASSLLGQGGTDTQYFGPGTRLTVL.

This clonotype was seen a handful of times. CDR3 residues: CARSLDGAGNTEAFF. For the CDR3, the DNA is TGTGCCAGAAGCTTGGATGGGGCCGGGAACACTGAAGCTTTCTTT. V gene TRBV5-3 combines with J gene TRBJ1-1; D might be TRBD1 (5 bases). TRBV5-3 is labeled an ORF, and its function is uncertain. The V end lost 0 bases, the J end lost 1 base, and 10 bases lay between the germline ends. The CDR3 extends over 15 amino acids.

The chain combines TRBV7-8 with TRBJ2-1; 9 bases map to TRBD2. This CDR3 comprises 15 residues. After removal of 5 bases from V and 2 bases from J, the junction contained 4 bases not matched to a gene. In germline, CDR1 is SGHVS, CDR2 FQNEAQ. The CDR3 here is CASSQIAGAYNEQFF. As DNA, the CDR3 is TGTGCCAGCAGCCAGATAGCGGGGGCCTACAATGAGCAGTTCTTC.

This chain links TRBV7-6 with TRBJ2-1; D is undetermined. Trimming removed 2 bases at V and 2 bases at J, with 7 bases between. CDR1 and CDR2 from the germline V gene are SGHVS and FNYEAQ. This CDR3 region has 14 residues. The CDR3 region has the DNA TGTGCCAGCAGCTTAAACCCAGCCTACAATGAGCAGTTCTTC. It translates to CASSLNPAYNEQFF.

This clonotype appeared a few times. The CDR3 spells CSVTGIVNYGYTF. The DNA of the CDR3 is TGCAGCGTGACAGGGATAGTTAACTATGGCTACACCTTC. The chain employs TRBV29-1 and TRBJ1-2, with 7 bases fitting TRBD1. The CDR3 is 13 residues long. The germline CDR1 and CDR2 sequences are SQVTM and ANQGSEA. V lost 6 bases and J lost 1; bases outside the gene matches: 5.

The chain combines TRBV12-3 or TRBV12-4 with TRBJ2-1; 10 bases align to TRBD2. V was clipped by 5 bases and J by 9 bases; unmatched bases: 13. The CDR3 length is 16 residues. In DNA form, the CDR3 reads TGTGCCAGCAGTCTAGGAGCGGGGGGGGCCTTTGGTGAGCAGTTCTTC. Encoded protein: CASSLGAGGAFGEQFF.

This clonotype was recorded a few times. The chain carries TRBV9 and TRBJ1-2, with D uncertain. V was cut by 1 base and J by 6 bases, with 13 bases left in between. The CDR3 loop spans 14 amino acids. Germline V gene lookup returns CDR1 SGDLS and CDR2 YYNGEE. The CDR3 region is CASSVSPTPDGYTF. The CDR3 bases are TGTGCCAGCAGCGTAAGCCCAACCCCGGATGGCTACACCTTC.

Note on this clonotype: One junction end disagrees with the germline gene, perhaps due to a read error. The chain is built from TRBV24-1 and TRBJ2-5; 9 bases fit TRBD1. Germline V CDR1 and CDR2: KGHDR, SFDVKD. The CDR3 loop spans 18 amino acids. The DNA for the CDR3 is TGTGTCACCAGTCCCTCCGGGACAGGGTCGATTGGGCAAGAGACCCAGTACTTC. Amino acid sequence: CVTSPSGTGSIGQETQYF.

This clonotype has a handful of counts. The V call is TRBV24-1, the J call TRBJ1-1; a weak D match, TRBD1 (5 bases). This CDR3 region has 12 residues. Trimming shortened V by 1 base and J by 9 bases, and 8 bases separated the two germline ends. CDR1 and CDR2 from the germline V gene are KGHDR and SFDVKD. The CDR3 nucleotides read TGTGCCACCAGTGATTTTGGGGGAAAAGCTTTCTTT. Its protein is CATSDFGGKAFF.

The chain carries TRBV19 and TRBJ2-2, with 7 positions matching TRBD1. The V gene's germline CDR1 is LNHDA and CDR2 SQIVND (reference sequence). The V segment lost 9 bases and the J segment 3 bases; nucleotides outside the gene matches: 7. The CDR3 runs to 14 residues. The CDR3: CASRTGLYTGELFF. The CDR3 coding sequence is TGTGCCAGCAGGACAGGTCTTTACACCGGGGAGCTGTTTTTT. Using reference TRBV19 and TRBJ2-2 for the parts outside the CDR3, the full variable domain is DGGITQSPKYLFRKEGQNVTLSCEQNLNHDAMYWYRQDPGQGLRLIYYSQIVNDFQKGDIAEGYSVSREKKESFPLTVTSAQKNPTAFYLCASRTGLYTGELFFGEGSRLTVL.

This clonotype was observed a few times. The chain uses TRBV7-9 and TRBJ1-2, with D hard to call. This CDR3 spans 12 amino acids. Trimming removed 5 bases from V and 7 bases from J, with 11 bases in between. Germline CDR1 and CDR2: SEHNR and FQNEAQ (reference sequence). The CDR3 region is CASSADRGGYTF. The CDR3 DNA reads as TGTGCCAGCAGCGCTGACCGAGGTGGCTACACCTTC.

The CDR3 loop reads CSVFFLDSETQYF. The CDR3 DNA is TGCAGCGTTTTTTTCCTCGATTCAGAGACCCAGTACTTC. The rearrangement joins TRBV29-1 to TRBJ2-5; no firm D call. The CDR3 consists of 13 residues. V lost 5 bases and J lost 4, with 14 bases in between. Germline loops: CDR1 SQVTM, CDR2 ANQGSEA.

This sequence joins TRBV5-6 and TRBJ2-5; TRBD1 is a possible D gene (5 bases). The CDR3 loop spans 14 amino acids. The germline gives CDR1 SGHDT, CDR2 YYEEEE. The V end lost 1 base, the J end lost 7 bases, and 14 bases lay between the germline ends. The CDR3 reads CASSLLTAQGTQYF. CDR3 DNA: TGTGCCAGCAGCTTGCTAACAGCCCAGGGGACCCAGTACTTC.

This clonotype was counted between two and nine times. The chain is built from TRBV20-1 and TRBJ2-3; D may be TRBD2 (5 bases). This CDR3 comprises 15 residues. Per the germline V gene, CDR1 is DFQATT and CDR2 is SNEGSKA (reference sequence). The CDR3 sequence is CRGSPGWVSTDTQYF. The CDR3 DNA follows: TGCAGGGGGTCCCCGGGATGGGTGAGCACAGATACGCAGTATTTT.

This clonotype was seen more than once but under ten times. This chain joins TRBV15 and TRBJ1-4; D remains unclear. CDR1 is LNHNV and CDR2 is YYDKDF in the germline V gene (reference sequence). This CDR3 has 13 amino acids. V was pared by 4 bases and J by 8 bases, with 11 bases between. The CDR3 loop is CATSTFRGEKLFF. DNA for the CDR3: TGTGCCACCAGCACATTTAGAGGGGAAAAACTGTTTTTT. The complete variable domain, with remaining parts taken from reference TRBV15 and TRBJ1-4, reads DAMVIQNPRYQVTQFGKPVTLSCSQTLNHNVMYWYQQKSSQAPKLLFHYYDKDFNNEADTPDNFQSRRPNTSFCFLDIRSPGLGDTAMYLCATSTFRGEKLFFGSGTQLSVL.

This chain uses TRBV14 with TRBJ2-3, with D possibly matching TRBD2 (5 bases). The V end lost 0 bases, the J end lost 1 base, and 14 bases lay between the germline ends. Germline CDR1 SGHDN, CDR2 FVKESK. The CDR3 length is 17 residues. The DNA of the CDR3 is TGTGCCAGCAGCCAAGACCGAGGACGGACTGGCACAGATACGCAGTATTTT. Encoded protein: CASSQDRGRTGTDTQYF. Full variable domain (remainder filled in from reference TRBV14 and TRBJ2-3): EAGVTQFPSHSVIEKGQTVTLRCDPISGHDNLYWYRRVMGKEIKFLLHFVKESKQDESGMPNNRFLAERTGGTYSTLKVQPAELEDSGVYFCASSQDRGRTGTDTQYFGPGTRLTVL.

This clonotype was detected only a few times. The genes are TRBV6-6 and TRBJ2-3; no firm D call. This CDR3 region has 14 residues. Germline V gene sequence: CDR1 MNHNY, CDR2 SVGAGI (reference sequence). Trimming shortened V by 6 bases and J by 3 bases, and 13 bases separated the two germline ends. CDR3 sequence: CASRSPTGTDTQYF. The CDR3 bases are TGTGCCAGCAGATCCCCCACTGGGACAGATACGCAGTATTTT.